The clone carrying this T cell receptor (beta chain) was recorded once. No antigen is known for it. This record comes from a study of CD8+ T cells in alopecia areata. Across the study: The study gave treated patients oral tofacitinib at 5 to 10 mg twice daily. General study points: Scalp samples also contribute reads from the resident alphabeta T cells found in normal skin. One nonresponder leaves baseline CD8+ expansion's link to response uncertain. In lesional scalp, particularly from alopecia totalis/universalis, clonality was higher than in normal scalp.

From germline, CDR1 is SGDLS and CDR2 YYNGEE. This CDR3 region has 13 residues. Deletions cut 0 bases from V and 5 bases from J, with 8 bases between. Treatment: oral pan-JAK inhibitor, 5-10 mg twice daily. Patients with alopecia areata provided lesional scalp punch biopsies as well as peripheral blood. The sequencing template was cDNA reverse transcribed from extracted RNA. TCRdb's table, derived via immunoSEQ multiplex PCR, lists solely in-frame clones and lacks some. The table records around 4,100 clones, 65% to 70% of them present only once. The V call is TRBV9, the J call TRBJ2-5; D call uncertain. The input for sequencing was skin, taken at week 24, from a patient treated with tofacitinib. The sequence derives from a human donor with alopecia areata. CDR3 in amino acids: CASSVGSRETQYF. CDR3 DNA sequence: TGTGCCAGCAGCGTAGGTAGTAGGGAGACCCAGTACTTC.